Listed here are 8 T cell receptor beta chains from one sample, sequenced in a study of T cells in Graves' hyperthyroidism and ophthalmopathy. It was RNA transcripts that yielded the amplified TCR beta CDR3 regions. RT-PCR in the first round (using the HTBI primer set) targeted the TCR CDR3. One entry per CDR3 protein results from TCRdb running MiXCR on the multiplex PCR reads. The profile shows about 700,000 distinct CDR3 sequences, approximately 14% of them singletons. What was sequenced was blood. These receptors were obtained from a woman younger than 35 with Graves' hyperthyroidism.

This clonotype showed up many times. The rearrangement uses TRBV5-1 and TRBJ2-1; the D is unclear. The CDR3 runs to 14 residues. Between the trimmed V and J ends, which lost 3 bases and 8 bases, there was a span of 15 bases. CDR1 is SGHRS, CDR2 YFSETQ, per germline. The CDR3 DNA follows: TGCGCCAGCAGCTCCCGTGTAGTCCCACATGAGCAGTTCTTC. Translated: CASSSRVVPHEQFF.

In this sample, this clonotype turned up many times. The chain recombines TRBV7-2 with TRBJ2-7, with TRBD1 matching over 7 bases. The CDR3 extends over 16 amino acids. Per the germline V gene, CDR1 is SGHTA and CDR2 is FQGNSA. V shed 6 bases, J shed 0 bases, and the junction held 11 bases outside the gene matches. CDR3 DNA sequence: TGTGCCAGCAGAAATACCGGGACAGAACCCTCCTACGAGCAGTACTTC. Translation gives CASRNTGTEPSYEQYF.

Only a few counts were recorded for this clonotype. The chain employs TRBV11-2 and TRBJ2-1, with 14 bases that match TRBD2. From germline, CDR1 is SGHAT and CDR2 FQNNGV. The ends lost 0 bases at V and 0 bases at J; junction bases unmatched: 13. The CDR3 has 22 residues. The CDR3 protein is CASSLDPVKTSGRVSSYNEQFF. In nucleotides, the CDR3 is TGTGCCAGCAGCTTAGACCCCGTTAAGACTAGCGGGAGGGTTAGCTCCTACAATGAGCAGTTCTTC. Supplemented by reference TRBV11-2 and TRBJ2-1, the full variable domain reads EAGVAQSPRYKIIEKRQSVAFWCNPISGHATLYWYQQILGQGPKLLIQFQNNGVVDDSQLPKDRFSAERLKGVDSTLKIQPAKLEDSAVYLCASSLDPVKTSGRVSSYNEQFFGPGTRLTVL.

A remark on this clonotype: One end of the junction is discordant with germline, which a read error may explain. CDR3 residues: CAGSPLFGAGALQYF. CDR3 DNA sequence: TGTGCCGGCTCACCACTTTTCGGGGCAGGGGCGTTGCAGTATTTT. The chain links TRBV18 to TRBJ2-3; tentatively, D is TRBD1 (6 bases). This CDR3 has 15 amino acids. The V gene's germline CDR1 is KGHSH and CDR2 LQKENI.

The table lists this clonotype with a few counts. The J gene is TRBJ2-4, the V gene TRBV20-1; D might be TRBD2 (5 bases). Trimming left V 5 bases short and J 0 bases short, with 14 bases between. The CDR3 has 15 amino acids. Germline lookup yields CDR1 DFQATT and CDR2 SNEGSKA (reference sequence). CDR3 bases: TGCAGTGCTCCCCTTTCGGGGAGAGCCAAAAACATTCAGTACTTC. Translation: CSAPLSGRAKNIQYF.

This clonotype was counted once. The CDR3 spells CAGAILSSEQYF. The CDR3 nucleotides are TGTGCCGGGGCGATCCTGTCTAGCGAGCAGTACTTC. The genes are TRBV2 and TRBJ2-7; TRBD1 is a possible D gene (5 bases). This CDR3 contains 12 residues. Germline CDR1 SNHLY, CDR2 FYNNEI. V was shortened by 11 bases and J by 6 bases, with 17 bases between the two germline ends. Variable domain in full (rest from reference TRBV2 and TRBJ2-7): EPEVTQTPSHQVTQMGQEVILRCVPISNHLYFYWYRQILGQKVEFLVSFYNNEISEKSEIFDDQFSVERPDGSNFTLKIRSTKLEDSAMYFCAGAILSSEQYFGPGTRLTVT.

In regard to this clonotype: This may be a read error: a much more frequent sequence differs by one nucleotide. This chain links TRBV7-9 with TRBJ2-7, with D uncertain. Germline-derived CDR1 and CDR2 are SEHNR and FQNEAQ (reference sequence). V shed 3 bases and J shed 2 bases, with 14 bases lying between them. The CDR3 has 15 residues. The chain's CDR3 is CASSFPSSGPYEQYF. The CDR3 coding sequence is TGTGCCAGCAGCTTTCCCAGCAGTGGTCCCTACGAGCAGTACTTC.

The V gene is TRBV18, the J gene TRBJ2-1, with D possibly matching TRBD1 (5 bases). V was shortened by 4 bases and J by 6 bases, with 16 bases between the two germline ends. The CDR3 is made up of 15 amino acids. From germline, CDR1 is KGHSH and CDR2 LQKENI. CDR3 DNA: TGTGCCAGCTCACTCCGACAGATGCGAGGCAATGAGCAGTTCTTC. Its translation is CASSLRQMRGNEQFF.